These 9 T cell receptor beta chains were sequenced from one sample in a study of blood T cells in healthy people across ages. Primed by a sample-barcoded 5' primer and a J-beta primer mix, a second PCR proceeded for roughly 6 to 12 cycles. Via MiXCR, TCRdb re-called the 5' RACE reads, giving one row per CDR3 protein. Of under 700,000 distinct CDR3 sequences in the sample, more than 20% are singletons; the top ten hold 7.5% to 9%. Another study also made use of these data, one on T cells of mothers and their children.

The sequencing sample was made of blood. The receptors originated from a boy under 18 in good health.

This chain links TRBV20-1 with TRBJ2-1; possibly TRBD2 for D (6 bases). Germline CDR1 DFQATT, CDR2 SNEGSKA (reference sequence). V lost 1 base, J lost 10 bases, and 11 bases lay in between. The CDR3 totals 12 residues. CDR3: CSARVGTSEQFF. DNA for the CDR3: TGCAGTGCTAGAGTAGGCACTAGCGAGCAGTTCTTC.

This clonotype appeared many times. At one end, the junction sequence differs from germline, possibly due to a read error. The chain recombines TRBV6-2 or TRBV6-3 with TRBJ2-1; a weak D match, TRBD2 (6 bases). The CDR3 has 13 residues. In germline, CDR1 is MNHEY, CDR2 SVGEGT. Here the CDR3 DNA reads TGCGCCAGCAGCTTGACTAGCTACAATGAGCAGTTCTTC. Amino acid sequence: CASSLTSYNEQFF.

The chain combines TRBV7-9 with TRBJ1-3; 7 bases agree with TRBD1. CDR3 length: 16 residues. Germline trimming cut 5 bases from V and 3 bases from J; bases unmatched to any gene: 10. Germline CDR1 reads SEHNR; CDR2 reads FQNEAQ (reference sequence). This CDR3 is CASSASGTVIGNTIYF. The CDR3 DNA follows: TGTGCCAGCAGCGCCTCCGGGACAGTGATTGGAAACACCATATATTTT. The variable domain in full, with the rest retrieved from reference TRBV7-9 and TRBJ1-3, is DTGVSQNPRHKITKRGQNVTFRCDPISEHNRLYWYRQTLGQGPEFLTYFQNEAQLEKSRLLSDRFSAERPKGSFSTLEIQRTEQGDSAMYLCASSASGTVIGNTIYFGEGSWLTVV.

This chain joins TRBV25-1 and TRBJ2-5; 9 nucleotides match TRBD2. The J call is in doubt because the DNA end fits TRBJ2-1 better. CDR3 length: 16 amino acids. Germline lookup yields CDR1 MGHDK and CDR2 SYGVNS. CDR3 amino acids: CASSAYAGGPNNEQFF. The CDR3 nucleotides read TGTGCCAGCAGTGCTTATGCGGGAGGGCCAAACAATGAGCAGTTCTTC.

This clonotype was observed a handful of times. CDR3 loop: CAIRRDSYYEQYF. The CDR3 DNA is TGTGCCATCAGGCGGGACAGCTACTACGAGCAGTACTTC. The rearrangement uses TRBV10-3 and TRBJ2-7, with D perhaps TRBD1 (7 bases). Germline lookup yields CDR1 ENHRY and CDR2 SYGVKD. With 6 bases removed from V and 3 bases from J, the gap between germline ends came to 12 bases. This CDR3 has 13 amino acids.

The V and J genes are TRBV7-9 and TRBJ1-1; D is ambiguous. Trimming stripped 5 bases from V and 6 bases from J, with 7 bases between. Germline CDR1 and CDR2: SEHNR and FQNEAQ (reference sequence). This CDR3 has 11 amino acids. The CDR3 bases are TGTGCCAGCAGCCGGGTCCCTGAAGCTTTCTTT. It is translated as CASSRVPEAFF.

The chain links TRBV4-3 to TRBJ2-1; TRBD2 might be the D (6 bases). Trimming removed 0 bases from V and 3 bases from J, with 21 bases in between. The CDR3 runs to 19 residues. Germline lookup yields CDR1 LGHNA and CDR2 YSLEER. This CDR3 reads CASSQESTRNSGSYNEQFF. The DNA of the CDR3 is TGCGCCAGCAGCCAAGAAAGCACCCGGAATAGCGGCAGCTACAATGAGCAGTTCTTC.

The V and J genes are TRBV6-6 and TRBJ1-3; 11 nucleotides match TRBD1. This CDR3 has 16 amino acids. The germline V gene encodes CDR1 MNHNY and CDR2 SVGAGI (reference sequence). V trimming: 6 bases; J trimming: 2 bases; junction bases outside the gene matches: 6. The CDR3 region is CASRRDRGLTGNTIYF. In DNA, the CDR3 is TGTGCCAGCAGACGGGACAGGGGGTTAACTGGAAACACCATATATTTT.

The V call is TRBV28, the J call TRBJ2-5; 9 bases map to TRBD1. V lost 9 bases and J lost 4; bases outside the gene matches: 18. This CDR3 has 17 amino acids. Germline CDR1 reads MDHEN; CDR2 reads SYDVKM. The CDR3 bases are TGTGCCAGTGCGGGGAAGCTCTACAGGGGGCAAGCAGAGACCCAGTACTTC. Its protein product is CASAGKLYRGQAETQYF.